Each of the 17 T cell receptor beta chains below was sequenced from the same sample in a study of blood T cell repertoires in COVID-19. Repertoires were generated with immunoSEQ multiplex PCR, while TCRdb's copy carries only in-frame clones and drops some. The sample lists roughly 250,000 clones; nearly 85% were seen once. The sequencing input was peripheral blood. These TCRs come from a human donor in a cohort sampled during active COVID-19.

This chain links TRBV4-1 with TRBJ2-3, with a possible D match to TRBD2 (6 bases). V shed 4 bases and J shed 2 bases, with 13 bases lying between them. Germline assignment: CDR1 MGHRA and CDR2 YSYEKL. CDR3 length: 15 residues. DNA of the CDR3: TGCGCCAGCAGCCTCTTGGGACTGCTCACAGATACGCAGTATTTT. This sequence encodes CASSLLGLLTDTQYF.

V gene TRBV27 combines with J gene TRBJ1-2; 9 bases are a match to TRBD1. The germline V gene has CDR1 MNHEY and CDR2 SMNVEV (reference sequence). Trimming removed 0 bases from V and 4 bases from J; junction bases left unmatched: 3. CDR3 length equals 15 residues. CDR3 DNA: TGTGCCAGCAGTTTATCCGGGACAGGGTCCTATGGCTACACCTTC. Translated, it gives CASSLSGTGSYGYTF.

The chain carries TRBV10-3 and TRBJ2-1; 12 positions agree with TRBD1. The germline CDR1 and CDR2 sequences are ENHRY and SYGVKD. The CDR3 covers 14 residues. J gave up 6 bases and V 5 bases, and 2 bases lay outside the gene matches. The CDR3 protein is CAISRDRGLNEQFF. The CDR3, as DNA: TGTGCCATCAGTAGGGACAGGGGGCTCAATGAGCAGTTCTTC.

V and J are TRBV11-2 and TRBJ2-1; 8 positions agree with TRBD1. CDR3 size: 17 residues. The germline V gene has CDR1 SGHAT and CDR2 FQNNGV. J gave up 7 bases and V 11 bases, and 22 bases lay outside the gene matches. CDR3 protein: CASREPGRGLLRNEQFF. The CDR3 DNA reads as TGTGCCTCGAGGGAACCGGGCAGGGGGCTATTAAGGAATGAGCAGTTCTTC.

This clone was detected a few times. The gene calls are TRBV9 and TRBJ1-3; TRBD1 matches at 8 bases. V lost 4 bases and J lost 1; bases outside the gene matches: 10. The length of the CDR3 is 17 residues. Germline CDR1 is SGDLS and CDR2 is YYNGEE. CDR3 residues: CASSPRTGSISGNTIYF. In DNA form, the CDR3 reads TGTGCCAGCAGCCCTCGGACAGGGAGCATATCTGGAAACACCATATATTTT.

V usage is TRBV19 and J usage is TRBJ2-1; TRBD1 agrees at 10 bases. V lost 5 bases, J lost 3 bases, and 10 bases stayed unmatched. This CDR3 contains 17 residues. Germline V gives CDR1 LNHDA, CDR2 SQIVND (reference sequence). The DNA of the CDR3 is TGTGCCAGTAGTCCACCCAGGGGACAGGGGAACTACAATGAGCAGTTCTTC. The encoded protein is CASSPPRGQGNYNEQFF.

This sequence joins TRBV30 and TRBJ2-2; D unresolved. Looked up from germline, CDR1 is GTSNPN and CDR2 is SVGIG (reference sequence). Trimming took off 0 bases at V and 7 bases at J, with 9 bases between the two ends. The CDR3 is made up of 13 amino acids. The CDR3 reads CAWSVRGFGELFF. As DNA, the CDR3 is TGTGCCTGGAGTGTACGAGGTTTCGGGGAGCTGTTTTTT.

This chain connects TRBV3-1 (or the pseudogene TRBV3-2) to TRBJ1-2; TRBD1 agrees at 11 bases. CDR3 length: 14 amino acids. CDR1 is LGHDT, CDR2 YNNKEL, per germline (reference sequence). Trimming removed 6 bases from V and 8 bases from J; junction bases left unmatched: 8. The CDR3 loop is CASSPDRGQGGYTF. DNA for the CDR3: TGTGCCAGCAGTCCGGACAGGGGGCAAGGAGGCTACACCTTC.

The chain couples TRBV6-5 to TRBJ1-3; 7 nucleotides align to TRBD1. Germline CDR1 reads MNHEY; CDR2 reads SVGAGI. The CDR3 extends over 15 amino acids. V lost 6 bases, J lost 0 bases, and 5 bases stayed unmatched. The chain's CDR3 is CASSAGTASGNTIYF. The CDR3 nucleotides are TGTGCCAGCAGCGCCGGGACAGCCTCTGGAAACACCATATATTTT.

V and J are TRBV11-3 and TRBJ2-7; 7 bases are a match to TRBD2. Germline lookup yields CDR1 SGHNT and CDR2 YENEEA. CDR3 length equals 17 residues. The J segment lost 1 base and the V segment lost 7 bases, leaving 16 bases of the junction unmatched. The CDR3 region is CASTPRRTSARSYEQYF. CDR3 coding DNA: TGTGCCAGCACTCCGCGCCGAACTAGCGCCAGGTCCTACGAGCAGTACTTC.

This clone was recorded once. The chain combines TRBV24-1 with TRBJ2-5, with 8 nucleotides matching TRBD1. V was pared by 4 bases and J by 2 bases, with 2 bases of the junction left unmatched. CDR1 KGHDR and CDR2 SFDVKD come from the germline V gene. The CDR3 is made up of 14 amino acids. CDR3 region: CATSDRGHQETQYF. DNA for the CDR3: TGTGCCACCAGTGACAGGGGGCATCAAGAGACCCAGTACTTC.

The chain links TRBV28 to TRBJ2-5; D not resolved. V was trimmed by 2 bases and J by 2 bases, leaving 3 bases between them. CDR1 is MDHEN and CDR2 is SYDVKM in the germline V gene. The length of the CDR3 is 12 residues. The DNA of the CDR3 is TGTGCCAGCAGTTTACGGCAAGAGACCCAGTACTTC. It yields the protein CASSLRQETQYF.

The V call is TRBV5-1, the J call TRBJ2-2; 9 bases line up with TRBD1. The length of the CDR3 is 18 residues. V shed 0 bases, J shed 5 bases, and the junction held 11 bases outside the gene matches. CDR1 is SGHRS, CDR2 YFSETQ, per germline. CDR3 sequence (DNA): TGCGCCAGCAGCTTGGCCTTTAAGGGACAGGGTTTGACCGGGGAGCTGTTTTTT. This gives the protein CASSLAFKGQGLTGELFF.

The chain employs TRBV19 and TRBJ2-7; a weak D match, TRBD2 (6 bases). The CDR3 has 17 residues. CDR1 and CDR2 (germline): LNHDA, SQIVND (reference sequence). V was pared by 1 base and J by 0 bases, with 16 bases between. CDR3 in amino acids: CASSIAVRRGDSYEQYF. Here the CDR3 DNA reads TGTGCCAGTAGTATAGCGGTCAGGCGCGGGGACTCCTACGAGCAGTACTTC. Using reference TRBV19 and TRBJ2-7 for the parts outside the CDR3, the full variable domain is DGGITQSPKYLFRKEGQNVTLSCEQNLNHDAMYWYRQDPGQGLRLIYYSQIVNDFQKGDIAEGYSVSREKKESFPLTVTSAQKNPTAFYLCASSIAVRRGDSYEQYFGPGTRLTVT.

CDR3 DNA sequence: TGTGCCAGCAGTGAACGGGGGGCGGCAGATACGCAGTATTTT. Translated, it gives CASSERGAADTQYF. The chain employs TRBV6-1 and TRBJ2-3, with a weak D call TRBD2 (7 bases). Germline CDR1 MNHNS, CDR2 SASEGT. CDR3 length: 14 amino acids. V lost 2 bases and J lost 4, with 10 bases in between.

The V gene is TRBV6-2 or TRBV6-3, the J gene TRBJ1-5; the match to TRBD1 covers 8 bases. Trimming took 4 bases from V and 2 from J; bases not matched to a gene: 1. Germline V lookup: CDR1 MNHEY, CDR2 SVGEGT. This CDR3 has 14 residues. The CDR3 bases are TGTGCCAGCAGTTTGGGACAGGGCAATCAGCCCCAGCATTTT. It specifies CASSLGQGNQPQHF.

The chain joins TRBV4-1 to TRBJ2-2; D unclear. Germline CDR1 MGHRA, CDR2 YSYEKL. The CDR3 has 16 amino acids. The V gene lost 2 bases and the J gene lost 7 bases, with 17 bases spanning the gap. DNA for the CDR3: TGCGCCAGCAGCCAACCCGAAGCTATAAAGAGCGGGGAGCTGTTTTTT. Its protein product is CASSQPEAIKSGELFF.